This TCR beta chain was observed in a study of blood T cell repertoires in COVID-19. Study details: There were acute and convalescent COVID-19 samples, and they came from the United States, Italy and Spain. Sources were T cells, B-cell-depleted T cells, or PBMCs; the material itself was cDNA or gDNA.

In the original processing: Amplification of reference gene primers provided the estimated nucleated cell counts. Profiled with immunoSEQ multiplex PCR; TCRdb holds only in-frame clones, not every one. V and J calls plus clone size are reproduced from that table; the DNA served to infer D and trimming. The sample includes around 130,000 clones, approximately 90% of them seen just once. Enrolment of Seattle patients took place during active infection, and they were followed longitudinally. The CDR3 is 14 amino acids. The germline V gene encodes CDR1 SGHTA and CDR2 FQGTGA. Trimming stripped 6 bases from V and 8 bases from J, with 17 bases between.

The sequenced material came from peripheral blood. This TCR was recovered from a human donor with COVID-19, enrolled during active disease. The donor label of this sample is uncertain. V gene TRBV7-3 combines with J gene TRBJ1-3; D perhaps matches TRBD1 (6 bases). CDR3 loop: CASSPNRVGYTIYF. The CDR3 DNA reads TGTGCCAGCAGTCCGAACAGGGTTGGGTACACCATATATTTT. Variable domain in full (rest from reference TRBV7-3 and TRBJ1-3): GAGVSQTPSNKVTEKGKYVELRCDPISGHTALYWYRQSLGQGPEFLIYFQGTGAADDSGLPNDRFFAVRPEGSVSTLKIQRTERGDSAVYLCASSPNRVGYTIYFGEGSWLTVV.